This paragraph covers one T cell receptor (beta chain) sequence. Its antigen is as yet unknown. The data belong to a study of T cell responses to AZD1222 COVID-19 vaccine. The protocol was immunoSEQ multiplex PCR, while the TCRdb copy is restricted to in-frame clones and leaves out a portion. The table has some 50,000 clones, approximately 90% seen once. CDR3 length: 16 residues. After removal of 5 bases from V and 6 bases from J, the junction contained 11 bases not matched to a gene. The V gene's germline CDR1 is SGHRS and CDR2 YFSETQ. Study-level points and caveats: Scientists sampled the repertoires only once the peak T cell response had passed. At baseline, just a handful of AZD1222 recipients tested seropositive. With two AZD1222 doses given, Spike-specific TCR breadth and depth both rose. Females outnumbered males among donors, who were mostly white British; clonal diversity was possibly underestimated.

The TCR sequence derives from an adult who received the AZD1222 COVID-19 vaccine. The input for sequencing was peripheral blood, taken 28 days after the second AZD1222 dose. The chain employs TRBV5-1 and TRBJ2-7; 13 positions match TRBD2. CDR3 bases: TGCGCCAGCAGGGGGACTAGCGGGACCCAAGCGTCCGAGCAGTACTTC. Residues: CASRGTSGTQASEQYF.